This T cell receptor (beta chain) emerged from a study of CD8 T cells in Susac syndrome. This CDR3 is built from 13 residues. V gave up 5 bases and J gave up 4 bases, with 12 bases separating them. Germline V CDR1 and CDR2: SGHVS, FQNEAQ. RNA was extracted with the RNeasy kit, and a quantity of 0.5 to 1 ug was reverse transcribed using random hexamers. One entry per CDR3 protein, called by TCRdb with MiXCR from the immunoSEQ multiplex PCR reads. The sample includes 170,000 or so distinct CDR3 sequences, approximately 95% of them seen just once. The chain joins TRBV7-8 to TRBJ2-7, with a possible D match to TRBD2 (5 bases). The origin of this receptor is a human donor with multiple sclerosis. The specimen was CD4+ T cells from PBMCs. The CDR3 loop reads CASSPRWEYEQYF. Here the CDR3 DNA reads TGTGCCAGCAGCCCAAGGTGGGAGTACGAGCAGTACTTC.